Following are 9 T cell receptor beta chains from one sample sequenced in a study of blood T cell repertoires in COVID-19. The protocol was immunoSEQ multiplex PCR, while the TCRdb copy is restricted to in-frame clones and leaves out a portion. The sample contains around 250,000 clones, about 90% of which appear only once. Sequenced input: PBMCs or T cells enriched from blood (not recorded which). The receptors stem from a human donor in a cohort exposed to, infected with or recovered from COVID-19 (not recorded which). The donor label of this sample is uncertain.

This sequence joins TRBV30 and TRBJ1-2; D is unclear. CDR3 size: 13 residues. Trimming stripped 4 bases from V and 6 bases from J, with 15 bases between. Germline V gene data show CDR1 as GTSNPN and CDR2 as SVGIG (reference sequence). The CDR3 nucleotides are TGTGCCTGGACCCGAGGAGGCGACCATGGCTACACCTTC. It yields the protein CAWTRGGDHGYTF.

V and J are TRBV18 and TRBJ1-3; D ambiguous. The CDR3 totals 16 residues. The germline V gene has CDR1 KGHSH and CDR2 LQKENI. V was shortened by 6 bases and J by 0 bases, with 15 bases between the two germline ends. The CDR3 here is CASSLTAESSGNTIYF. CDR3 nucleotide sequence: TGTGCCAGCTCCTTGACCGCGGAAAGCTCTGGAAACACCATATATTTT. The whole variable domain, remainder taken from reference TRBV18 and TRBJ1-3, is NAGVMQNPRHLVRRRGQEARLRCSPMKGHSHVYWYRQLPEEGLKFMVYLQKENIIDESGMPKERFSAEFPKEGPSILRIQQVVRGDSAAYFCASSLTAESSGNTIYFGEGSWLTVV.

This chain uses TRBV7-2 with TRBJ1-6; 8 bases fit TRBD1. The germline CDR1 and CDR2 sequences are SGHTA and FQGNSA. The CDR3 is 15 residues long. The junction had 10 bases not matched to a gene; V was cut back by 5 bases and J by 10 bases. The chain's CDR3 is CASSGQGAGWSPLHF. CDR3 coding DNA: TGTGCCAGCAGCGGGCAGGGGGCTGGGTGGTCACCCCTCCACTTT.

The CDR3 sequence is CASSLYLAVTGKLESTEAFF. DNA of the CDR3: TGTGCCAGCAGTCTATACCTCGCCGTCACAGGGAAATTGGAGAGCACTGAAGCTTTCTTT. V usage is TRBV27 and J usage is TRBJ1-1; perhaps TRBD1 as D (6 bases). In germline, CDR1 is MNHEY, CDR2 SMNVEV (reference sequence). The germline V and J ends were trimmed by 5 bases and 4 bases, with 32 bases remaining between them. The CDR3 extends over 20 amino acids.

V gene TRBV7-8 combines with J gene TRBJ1-1; D may be TRBD1 (6 bases). The ends were cut back, 5 bases at V and 2 bases at J, with 15 bases in the middle. Germline lookup yields CDR1 SGHVS and CDR2 FQNEAQ. This CDR3 is 15 amino acids long. Written as DNA, the CDR3 is TGTGCCAGCAGCCGCACCAGCAGGGGAAACACTGAAGCTTTCTTT. Translation: CASSRTSRGNTEAFF.

The chain employs TRBV10-2 and TRBJ1-1, with D tentatively TRBD1 (5 bases). Trimming removed 2 bases from V and 7 bases from J, with 14 bases in between. Per germline, CDR1 WSHSY and CDR2 SAAADI. The CDR3 length is 14 residues. CDR3 bases: TGCGCCAGCAGTGAGCGGCGGGGGAGGGGTGAAGCTTTCTTT. It is translated as CASSERRGRGEAFF.

For the CDR3, the DNA is TGTGCCAGCAGGGACAGGTCAAACTATGGCTACACCTTC. It specifies CASRDRSNYGYTF. This chain links TRBV27 with TRBJ1-2, with 7 bases matching TRBD1. Unmatched junction bases numbered 3, after V lost 6 bases and J lost 2 bases. The CDR3 loop spans 13 amino acids. CDR1 is MNHEY, CDR2 SMNVEV, per germline (reference sequence).

The chain links TRBV9 to TRBJ1-1; 8 bases are shared with TRBD1. Unmatched junction bases numbered 3, after V lost 4 bases and J lost 1 base. This CDR3 is 14 amino acids long. Germline lookup yields CDR1 SGDLS and CDR2 YYNGEE. The CDR3 sequence is CASSPGGENTEAFF. The CDR3 DNA is TGTGCCAGCAGCCCAGGGGGCGAGAACACTGAAGCTTTCTTT.

The chain is built from TRBV19 and TRBJ1-1; the D is unclear. The CDR3 consists of 15 residues. Trimming removed 2 bases at V and 1 base at J, with 11 bases between. Germline CDR1 LNHDA, CDR2 SQIVND (reference sequence). CDR3 bases: TGTGCCAGTAGTATATCTAACACAGCGAACACTGAAGCTTTCTTT. Its protein product is CASSISNTANTEAFF.